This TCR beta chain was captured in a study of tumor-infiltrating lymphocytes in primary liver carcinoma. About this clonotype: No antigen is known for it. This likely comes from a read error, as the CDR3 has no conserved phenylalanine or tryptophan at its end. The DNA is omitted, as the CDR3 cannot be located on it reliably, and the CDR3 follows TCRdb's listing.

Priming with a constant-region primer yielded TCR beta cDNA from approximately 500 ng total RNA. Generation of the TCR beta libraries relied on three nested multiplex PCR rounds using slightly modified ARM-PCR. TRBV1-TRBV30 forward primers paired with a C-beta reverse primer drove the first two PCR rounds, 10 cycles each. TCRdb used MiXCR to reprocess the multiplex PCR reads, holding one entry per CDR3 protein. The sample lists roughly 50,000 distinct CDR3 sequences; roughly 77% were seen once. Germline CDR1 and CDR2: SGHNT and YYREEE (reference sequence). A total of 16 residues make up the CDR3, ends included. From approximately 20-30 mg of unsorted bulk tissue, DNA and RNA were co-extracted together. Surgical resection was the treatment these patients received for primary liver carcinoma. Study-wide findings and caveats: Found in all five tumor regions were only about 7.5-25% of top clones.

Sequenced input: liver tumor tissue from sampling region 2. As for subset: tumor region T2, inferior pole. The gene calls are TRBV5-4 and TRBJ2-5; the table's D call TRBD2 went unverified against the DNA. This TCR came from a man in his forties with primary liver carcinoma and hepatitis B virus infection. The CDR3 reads CASSTLSGRLQETQYI.